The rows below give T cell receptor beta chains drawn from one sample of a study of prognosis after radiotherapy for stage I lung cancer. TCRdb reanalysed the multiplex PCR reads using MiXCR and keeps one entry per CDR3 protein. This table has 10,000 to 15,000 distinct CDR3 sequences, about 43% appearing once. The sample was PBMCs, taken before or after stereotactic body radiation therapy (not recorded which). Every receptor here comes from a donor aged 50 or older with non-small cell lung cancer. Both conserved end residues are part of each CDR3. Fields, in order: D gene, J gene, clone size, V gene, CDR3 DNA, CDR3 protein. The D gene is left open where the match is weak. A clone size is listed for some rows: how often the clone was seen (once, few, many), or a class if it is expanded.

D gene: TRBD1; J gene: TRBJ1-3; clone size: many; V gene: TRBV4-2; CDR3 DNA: TGTGCCAGCTCCCGGGACAGGGCCGGAAACACCATATATTTT; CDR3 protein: CASSRDRAGNTIYF
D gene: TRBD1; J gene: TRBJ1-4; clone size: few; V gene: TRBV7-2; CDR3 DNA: TGTGCCAGCAGCCCCCGCTTCGGCAGGGGGCGAGAAAAACTGTTTTTT; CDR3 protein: CASSPRFGRGREKLFF
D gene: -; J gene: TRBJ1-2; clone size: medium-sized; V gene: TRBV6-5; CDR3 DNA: TGTGCCAGCAGTTACCAGGGTAACTATGGCTACACCTTC; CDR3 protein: CASSYQGNYGYTF
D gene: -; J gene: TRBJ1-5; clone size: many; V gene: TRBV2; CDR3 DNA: TGTGCCAGCAGTGAAGGGGGGCTCAGTCAGCCCCAGCATTTT; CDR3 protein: CASSEGGLSQPQHF
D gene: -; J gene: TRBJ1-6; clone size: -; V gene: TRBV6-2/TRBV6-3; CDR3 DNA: TGTGCCAGCAGTTACTCGATAGGGAGATCCCTCCACTTT; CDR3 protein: CASSYSIGRSLHF
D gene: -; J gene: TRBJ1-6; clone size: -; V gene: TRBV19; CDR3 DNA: TGTGCCAGTAGTATAGTATGGGGGGAAGGTTCACCCCTCCACTTT; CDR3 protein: CASSIVWGEGSPLHF
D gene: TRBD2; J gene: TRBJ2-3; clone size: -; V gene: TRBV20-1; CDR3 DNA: TGCAGTGCTAGAGAGGGGACTAGCGGGATACGAAGCACAGATACGCAGTATTTT; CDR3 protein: CSAREGTSGIRSTDTQYF
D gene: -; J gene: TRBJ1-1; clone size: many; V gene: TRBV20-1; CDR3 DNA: TGCAGTGCTAGCGAACATCTGAACACTGAAGCTTTCTTT; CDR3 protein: CSASEHLNTEAFF
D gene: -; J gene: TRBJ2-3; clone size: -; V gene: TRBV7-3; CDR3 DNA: TGTGCCAGCATCCCGGGGGCTACCACATATACGCAGTATTTT; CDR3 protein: CASIPGATTYTQYF
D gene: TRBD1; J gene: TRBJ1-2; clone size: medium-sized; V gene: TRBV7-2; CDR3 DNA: TGTGCCAGCAGCTTAACGGGACAGGGTGGCTATGGCTACACCTTC; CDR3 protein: CASSLTGQGGYGYTF
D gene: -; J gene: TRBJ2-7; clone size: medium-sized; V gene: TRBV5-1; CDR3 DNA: TGCGCCAGCAGACAGGGACAAGGGATGGGATACGAGCAGTACTTC; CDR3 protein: CASRQGQGMGYEQYF
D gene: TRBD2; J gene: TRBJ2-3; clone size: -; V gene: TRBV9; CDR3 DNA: TGTGCCAGCAGCGTAGGGGGACTAGCGGGGAGCATATATACGCAGTATTTT; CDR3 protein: CASSVGGLAGSIYTQYF
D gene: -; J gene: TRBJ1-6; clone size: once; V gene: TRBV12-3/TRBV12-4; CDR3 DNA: TGTGCCAGCAGTTTAAGGGGGGGGTTGGGGGTCCACCGAGGGGATTCACCCCTCCACTTT; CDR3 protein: CASSLRGGLGVHRGDSPLHF
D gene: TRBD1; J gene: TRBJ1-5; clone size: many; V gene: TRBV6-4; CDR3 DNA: TGTGCCAGCAGCGGACAGGACAGGTTAAATCAGCCCCAGCATTTT; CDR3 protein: CASSGQDRLNQPQHF
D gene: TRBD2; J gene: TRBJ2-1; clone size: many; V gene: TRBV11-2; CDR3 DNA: TGTGCCAGCAGACTAGCGGGAGGCTCCTACAATGAGCAGTTCTTC; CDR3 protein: CASRLAGGSYNEQFF
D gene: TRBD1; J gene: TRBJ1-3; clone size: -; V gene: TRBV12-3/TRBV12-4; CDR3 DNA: TGTTCCAGCAGGAAGTGGGGGTCGGGACAGGGCTCTGGAAACACCATATATTTT; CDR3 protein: CSSRKWGSGQGSGNTIYF
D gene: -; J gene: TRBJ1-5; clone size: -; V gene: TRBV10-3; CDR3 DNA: TGTGCCATCAGTGATGGGCAGGGGAGACAGCCCCAGCATTTT; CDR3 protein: CAISDGQGRQPQHF
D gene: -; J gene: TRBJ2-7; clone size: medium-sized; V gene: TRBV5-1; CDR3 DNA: TGCGCCAGCAGCTTGGTCGGGGCGGATAACCTCTACGAGCAGTACTTC; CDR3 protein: CASSLVGADNLYEQYF
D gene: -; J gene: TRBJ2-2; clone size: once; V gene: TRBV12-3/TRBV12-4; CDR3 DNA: TGTGCCAGTAGCGGATACACCGGGGAGCTGTTTTTT; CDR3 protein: CASSGYTGELFF
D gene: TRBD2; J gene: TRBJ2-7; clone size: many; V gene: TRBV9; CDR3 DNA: TGTGCCAGCAGCGTAGTAGGAACTAGCGGGGGCTACGAGCAGTACTTC; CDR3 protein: CASSVVGTSGGYEQYF
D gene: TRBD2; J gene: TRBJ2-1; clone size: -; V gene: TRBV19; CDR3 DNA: TGTGCCAGTAGTCAGCACATGGTAGCGGGAGTGGATAATGAGCAGTTCTTC; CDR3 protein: CASSQHMVAGVDNEQFF
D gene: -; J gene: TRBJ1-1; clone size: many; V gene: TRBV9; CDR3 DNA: TGTGCCAGCAGCGAGCAGACAGCATCAGAAGCTTTCTTT; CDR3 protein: CASSEQTASEAFF
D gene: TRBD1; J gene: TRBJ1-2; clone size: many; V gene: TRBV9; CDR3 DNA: TGTGCCAGCAGCCCGGCCGACAGGGCCTTTAACTATGGCTACACCTTC; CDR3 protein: CASSPADRAFNYGYTF
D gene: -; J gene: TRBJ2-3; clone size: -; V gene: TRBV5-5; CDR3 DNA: TGTGCCAGCAGCTTGGGCTGGGGCCCCGCGGTTACGCAGTATTTT; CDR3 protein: CASSLGWGPAVTQYF
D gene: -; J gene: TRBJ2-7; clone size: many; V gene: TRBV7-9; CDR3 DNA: TGTGCCAGCAGCCGGGGGACACAGCGGTGGGTCGGGTACGAGCAGTACTTC; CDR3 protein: CASSRGTQRWVGYEQYF
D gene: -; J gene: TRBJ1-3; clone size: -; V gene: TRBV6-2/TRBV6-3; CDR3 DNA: TGTGCCAGCAGGGACTGTTCCTCGGGTGGAAACACCATATATTTT; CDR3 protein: CASRDCSSGGNTIYF
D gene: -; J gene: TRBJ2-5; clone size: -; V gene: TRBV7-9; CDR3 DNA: TGTGCCAGCAGCCCCACCCGGGCAGGCCAAGAGACCCAGTACTTC; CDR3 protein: CASSPTRAGQETQYF
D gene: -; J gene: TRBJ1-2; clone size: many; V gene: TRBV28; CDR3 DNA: TGTGCCAGCATCCCGGGGGGGCGGAATGGCTACACCTTC; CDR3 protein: CASIPGGRNGYTF
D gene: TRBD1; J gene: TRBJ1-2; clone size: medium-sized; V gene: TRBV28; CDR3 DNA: TGTGCCAGCACCGGACAGGGCGATTCAAGAGGCTACACCTTC; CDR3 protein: CASTGQGDSRGYTF
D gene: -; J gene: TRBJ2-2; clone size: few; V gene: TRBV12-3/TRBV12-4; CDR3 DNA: TGTGCCAGCAGTTCAGAAACCGGGGAGCTGTTTTTT; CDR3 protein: CASSSETGELFF
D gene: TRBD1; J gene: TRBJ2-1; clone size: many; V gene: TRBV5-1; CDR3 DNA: TGCGCCAGCAGCAGGGGGACAGCGCCAGGCAATGAGCAGTTCTTC; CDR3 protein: CASSRGTAPGNEQFF
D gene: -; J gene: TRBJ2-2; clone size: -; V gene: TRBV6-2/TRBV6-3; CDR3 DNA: TGTGCCAGCAGTGACGGGGGCCGCACCGGGGAGCTGTTTTTT; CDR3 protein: CASSDGGRTGELFF
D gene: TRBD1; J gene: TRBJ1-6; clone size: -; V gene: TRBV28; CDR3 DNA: TGTGCCAGCAGGCCAGGGGGCGAAGGTAATTCACCCCTCCACTTT; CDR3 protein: CASRPGGEGNSPLHF
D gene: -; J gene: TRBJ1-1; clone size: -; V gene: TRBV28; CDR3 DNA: TGTGCCAGCACGTCGGGTGGCAGGGACACTGAAGCTTTCTTT; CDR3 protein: CASTSGGRDTEAFF
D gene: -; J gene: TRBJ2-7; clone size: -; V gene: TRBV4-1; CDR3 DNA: TGCGCCAGCAGCCAAGATCAGGACGGGGCCATCCTCTCCTACGAGCAGTACTTC; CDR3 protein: CASSQDQDGAILSYEQYF
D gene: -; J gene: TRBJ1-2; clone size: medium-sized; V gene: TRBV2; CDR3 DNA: TGTGCCAGCAGTGGACAGGTTAACTATGGCTACACCTTC; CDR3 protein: CASSGQVNYGYTF
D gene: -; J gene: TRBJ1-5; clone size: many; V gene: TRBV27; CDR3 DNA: TGTGCCAGCAGTTTAGGCCGAAATCAGCCCCAGCATTTT; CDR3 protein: CASSLGRNQPQHF
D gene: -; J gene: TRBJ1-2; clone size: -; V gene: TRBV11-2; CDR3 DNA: TGTGCCAGCAGCCGCGAGGGTACCTCGTGTGGCTCCACCTTC; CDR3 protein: CASSREGTSCGSTF
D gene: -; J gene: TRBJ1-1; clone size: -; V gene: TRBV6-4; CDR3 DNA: TGTGCCAGCAGTCTCTCCGCATGGGGCACTGAATCTTTCTTT; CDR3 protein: CASSLSAWGTESFF
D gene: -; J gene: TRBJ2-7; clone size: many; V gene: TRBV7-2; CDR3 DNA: TGTGCCAGCAGCCCGCGGTCGGGTCCCTACGAGCAGTACTTC; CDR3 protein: CASSPRSGPYEQYF
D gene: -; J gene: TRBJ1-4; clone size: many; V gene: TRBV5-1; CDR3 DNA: TGCGCCAGCAGCTGGCTGGGGAATGAAAAACTGTTTTTT; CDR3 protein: CASSWLGNEKLFF
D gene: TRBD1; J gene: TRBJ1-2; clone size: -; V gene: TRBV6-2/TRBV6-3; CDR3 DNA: TGTGCCAGCAGTTTACTACAGGGGGCCGTCGGAGCTGGCTACACCTTC; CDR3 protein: CASSLLQGAVGAGYTF
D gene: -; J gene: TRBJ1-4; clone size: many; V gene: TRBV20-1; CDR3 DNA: TGCAGTGCCCCGAGCAATGAAAAACTGTTTTTT; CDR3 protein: CSAPSNEKLFF
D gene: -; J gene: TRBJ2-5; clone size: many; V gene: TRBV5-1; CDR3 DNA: TGCGCCAGCAGCTTGTGGGGGCCCGGGGAGACCCAGTACTTC; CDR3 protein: CASSLWGPGETQYF
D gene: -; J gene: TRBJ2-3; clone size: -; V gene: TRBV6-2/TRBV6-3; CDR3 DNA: TGTGCCAGCAGTTATAAGGTCCTCCTCACAGATACGCAGTATTTT; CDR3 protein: CASSYKVLLTDTQYF
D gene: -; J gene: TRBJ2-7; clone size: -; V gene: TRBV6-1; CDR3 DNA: TGTGCCAGCATTGTAGGGGGAAGTTCCTACGAGCAGTACTTC; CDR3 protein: CASIVGGSSYEQYF
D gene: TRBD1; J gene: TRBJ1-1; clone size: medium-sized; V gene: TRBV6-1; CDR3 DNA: TGTGCCAGCAGTCGAGACAGGGAGTGGAACACTGAAGCTTTCTTT; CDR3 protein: CASSRDREWNTEAFF
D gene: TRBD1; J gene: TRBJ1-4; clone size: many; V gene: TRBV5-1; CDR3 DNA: TGCGCCAGCAGCTCCCAGGGACAGGGAAATGAAAAACTGTTTTTT; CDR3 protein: CASSSQGQGNEKLFF
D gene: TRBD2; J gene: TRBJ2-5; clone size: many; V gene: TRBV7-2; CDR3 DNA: TGTGCCAGCAGCTTTAGCGGGAGTTCGTCGGAGACCCAGTACTTC; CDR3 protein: CASSFSGSSSETQYF
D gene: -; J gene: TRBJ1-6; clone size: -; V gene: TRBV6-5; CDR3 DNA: TGTGCCAGCAGTTACTCGATAGCCGGGACCCATTCACCCCTCCACTTT; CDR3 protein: CASSYSIAGTHSPLHF
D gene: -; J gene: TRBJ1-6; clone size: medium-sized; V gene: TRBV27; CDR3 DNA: TGTGCCAGCAGTCAACATCAGGCAGGCGGCTCCTATAATTCACCCCTCCACTTT; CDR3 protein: CASSQHQAGGSYNSPLHF
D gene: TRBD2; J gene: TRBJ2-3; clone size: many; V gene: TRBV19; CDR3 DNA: TGTGCCAGTACTAAGCGGGGGGCAGATACGCAGTATTTT; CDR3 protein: CASTKRGADTQYF
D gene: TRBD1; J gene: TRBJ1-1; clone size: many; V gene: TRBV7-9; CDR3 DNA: TGTGCCAGCTCTGCCGGGACAGGGTTATTTTTGGGCACTGAAGCTTTCTTT; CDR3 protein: CASSAGTGLFLGTEAFF
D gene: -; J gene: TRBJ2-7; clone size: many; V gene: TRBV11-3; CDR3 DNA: TGTGCCAGCAGCTTGGGACCCTACGGCGAGCAGTACTTC; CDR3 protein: CASSLGPYGEQYF
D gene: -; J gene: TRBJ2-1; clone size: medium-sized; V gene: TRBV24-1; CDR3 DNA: TGTGCCACCAGTGATGCAAACAATGAGCAGTTCTTC; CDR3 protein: CATSDANNEQFF
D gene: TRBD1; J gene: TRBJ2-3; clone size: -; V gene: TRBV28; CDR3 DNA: TGTGCCAGCAGTTTAGGGGGACAGGGGATATCAGATACGCAGTATTTT; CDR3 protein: CASSLGGQGISDTQYF
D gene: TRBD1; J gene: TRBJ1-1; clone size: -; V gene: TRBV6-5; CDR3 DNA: TGTGCCAGCAGTTACTCGAGGGACAGGGTGAAAGCTTTCTTT; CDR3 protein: CASSYSRDRVKAFF
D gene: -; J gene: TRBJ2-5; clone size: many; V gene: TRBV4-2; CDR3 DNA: TGTGCCAGCAGCCAAGACCCGCAAGAGACCCAGTACTTC; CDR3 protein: CASSQDPQETQYF
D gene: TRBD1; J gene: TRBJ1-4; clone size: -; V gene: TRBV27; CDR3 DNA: TGTGCCAGCAGTTTATGGACAGGGAGGGTGGAAAAACTGTTTTTT; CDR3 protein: CASSLWTGRVEKLFF
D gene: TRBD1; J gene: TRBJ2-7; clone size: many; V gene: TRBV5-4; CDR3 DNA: TGTGCCAGCAGCCTGGACAGGCGGCTCGAGCAGTACTTC; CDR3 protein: CASSLDRRLEQYF